Listed below are T cell receptor beta chains from one sample, sequenced in a study of blood T cell repertoires in COVID-19. Profiled with immunoSEQ multiplex PCR; TCRdb holds only in-frame clones, not every one. The sample carries about 110,000 clones, around three quarters recorded once. Sequenced: peripheral blood. The receptors were gathered from a human donor in a cohort sampled during active or convalescent COVID-19. Each CDR3 is given with its conserved first and last residue. The order of the fields is J gene, V gene, D gene, CDR3 length, clone size, CDR3 DNA, CDR3 protein. A D gene is named only where the DNA matches it firmly. Clone size, where shown, is once, few, many, or a class for clones that have expanded.

TRBJ1-5	TRBV19	-	14	few	TGTGCCAGTAGTATCGTTCGGTTTGATCAGCCCCAGCATTTT	CASSIVRFDQPQHF
TRBJ2-1	TRBV4-1	-	15	-	TGCGCCAGCAGCCCCCTCGGGACTTCTTACAATGAGCAGTTCTTC	CASSPLGTSYNEQFF
TRBJ2-1	TRBV5-1	-	15	once	TGCGCCAGCAGCCCTGGGGGGGCCGTCTCTTTTGAGCAGTTCTTC	CASSPGGAVSFEQFF
TRBJ1-2	TRBV12-3/TRBV12-4	-	13	few	TGTGCCAGCAGTTTAGCAACAAACTATGGCTACACCTTC	CASSLATNYGYTF
TRBJ2-5	TRBV27	-	13	-	TGTGCCAGCAGACTCAAGTACCAAGAGACCCAGTACTTC	CASRLKYQETQYF
TRBJ1-1	TRBV7-2	TRBD1	15	-	TGTGCCAGCAGCCTCCATCGCGAACAGGGGCCTGAAGCTTTCTTT	CASSLHREQGPEAFF
TRBJ1-1	TRBV6-5	-	13	-	TGTGCCAGCAAACCCCCAGGTTACACTGAAGCTTTCTTT	CASKPPGYTEAFF
TRBJ2-2	TRBV9	-	15	-	TGTGCCAGCAGCCCCCCCGGGACGAACACCGGGGAGCTGTTTTTT	CASSPPGTNTGELFF
TRBJ1-5	TRBV9	-	12	-	TGTGCCAGCAGCGTAGGTTCGGTGCCACGGCATTTT	CASSVGSVPRHF
TRBJ1-4	TRBV5-6	-	16	-	TGTGCCAGCAGCTTGGTCAGATATGCAACTAATGAAAAACTGTTTTTT	CASSLVRYATNEKLFF
TRBJ2-7	TRBV21-1	-	14	few	TGTGCCAGCAGCAAAGGGGACAGGGGCCTCGAGCAGTACTTC	CASSKGDRGLEQYF
TRBJ2-7	TRBV28	TRBD1	13	few	TGTGCCAGCAGTTACAGACAGGGCCACGAGCAGTACTTC	CASSYRQGHEQYF
TRBJ2-3	TRBV7-2	TRBD2	16	-	TGTGCCAGCAGCTTTAGCGGGGGTACTAGCACAGATACGCAGTATTTT	CASSFSGGTSTDTQYF
TRBJ1-4	TRBV27	-	13	-	TGTGCCAGCAGTTTAGGAGGGAATGAAAAACTGTTTTTT	CASSLGGNEKLFF
TRBJ2-4	TRBV7-2	TRBD2	18	-	TGTGCCAGCAGCTTAGCTACCTCTAGCGGGGTAGCCAAAAACATTCAGTACTTC	CASSLATSSGVAKNIQYF
TRBJ2-7	TRBV5-1	-	16	-	TGCGCCAGCAGCATCCCGGGACACAATATTGCCTACGAGCAGTACTTC	CASSIPGHNIAYEQYF
TRBJ2-3	TRBV19	-	18	-	TGTGCCAGTAGTATGGGGACAGCGGCGGGGGGCCGCACAGATACGCAGTATTTT	CASSMGTAAGGRTDTQYF
TRBJ2-7	TRBV10-3	-	14	few	TGTGCCATCAGCCTGACGGCAGGGCAGGACGAGCAGTACTTC	CAISLTAGQDEQYF
TRBJ1-1	TRBV5-1	-	16	-	TGCGCCAGCAGCTTGGTGGGGGGGCTGATGAACACTGAAGCTTTCTTT	CASSLVGGLMNTEAFF
TRBJ1-4	TRBV28	TRBD1	14	-	TGTGCCAGCAGTTTTCGGGACAGGGTTCATAAACTGTTTTTT	CASSFRDRVHKLFF
TRBJ2-5	TRBV7-9	-	16	-	TGTGCCAGCAGCACAGGGCTACAACGAGATGGAGAGACCCAGTACTTC	CASSTGLQRDGETQYF
TRBJ2-1	TRBV18	-	14	-	TGTGCCAGCTCACGACTAAGCGGGCACAATGAGCAGTTCTTC	CASSRLSGHNEQFF
TRBJ1-2	TRBV19	TRBD1	16	-	TGTGCCAGTAGTATTTTGTCGGGACAGGGAAACTATGGCTACACCTTC	CASSILSGQGNYGYTF
TRBJ1-2	TRBV5-5	-	14	once	TGTGCCAGCAGCCCCGGGTTAGGATACTATGGCTACACCTTC	CASSPGLGYYGYTF
TRBJ2-5	TRBV29-1	-	13	-	TGCAGCGTTGAAGACGGCGGCCAAGAGACCCAGTACTTC	CSVEDGGQETQYF
TRBJ2-6	TRBV28	-	16	-	TGTGCCACCGAGACAGGATCTAGCTCTGGGGCCAACGTCCTGACTTTC	CATETGSSSGANVLTF
TRBJ1-6	TRBV5-1	TRBD1	15	-	TGCGCCAGCAGCACGGACAGGGGCGGTAATTCACCCCTCCACTTT	CASSTDRGGNSPLHF
TRBJ2-1	TRBV30	-	15	-	TGTGCCTGGAGTGTACAGGGAAATTTACTCAATGAGCAGTTCTTC	CAWSVQGNLLNEQFF
TRBJ2-5	TRBV7-7	TRBD2	12	-	TGTGCGATCGGACTAGCGGGGGAGACCCAGTACTTC	CAIGLAGETQYF
TRBJ1-3	TRBV12-3/TRBV12-4	-	13	many	TGTGCCAGCAGACTGGGGGGGGGAAACACCATATATTTT	CASRLGGGNTIYF
TRBJ2-7	TRBV28	TRBD2	15	-	TGTGCCAGCAGTCCACGGTATCGGCGGGAGTACGAGCAGTACTTC	CASSPRYRREYEQYF
TRBJ1-6	TRBV4-1	TRBD1	15	-	TGCGCCAGCAGCGCTCCGGGACAGTATAATTCACCCCTCCACTTT	CASSAPGQYNSPLHF
TRBJ1-3	TRBV9	-	15	few	TGTGCCAGCAGCGGGACCCAGGGGAACGGAAACACCATATATTTT	CASSGTQGNGNTIYF
TRBJ2-1	TRBV5-1	TRBD1	15	-	TGCGCCAGCAGCTCCACAGGGGCCCCCTACAATGAGCAGTTCTTC	CASSSTGAPYNEQFF
TRBJ1-6	TRBV28	-	18	-	TGTGCCAGCAGTTTTTTCCTGGGGAGAGACACCTATAATTCACCCCTCCACTTT	CASSFFLGRDTYNSPLHF